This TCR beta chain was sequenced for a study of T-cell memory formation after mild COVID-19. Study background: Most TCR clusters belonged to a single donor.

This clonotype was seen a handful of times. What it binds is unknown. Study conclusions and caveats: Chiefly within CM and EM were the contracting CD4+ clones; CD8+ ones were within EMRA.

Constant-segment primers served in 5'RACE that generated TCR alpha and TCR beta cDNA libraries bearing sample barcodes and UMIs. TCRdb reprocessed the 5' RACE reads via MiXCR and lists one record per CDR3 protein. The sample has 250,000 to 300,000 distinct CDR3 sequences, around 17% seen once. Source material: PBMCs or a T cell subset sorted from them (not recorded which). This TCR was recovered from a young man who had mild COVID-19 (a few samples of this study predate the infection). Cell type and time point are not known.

This CDR3 reads CASSSRTSGDYQETQYF. DNA for the CDR3: TGCGCCAGCAGCTCCCGGACTAGCGGGGACTACCAAGAGACCCAGTACTTC. The rearrangement joins TRBV5-1 to TRBJ2-5; 12 bases agree with TRBD2. The junction had 6 bases not matched to a gene; V was cut back by 3 bases and J by 0 bases. Germline CDR1 is SGHRS and CDR2 is YFSETQ. The CDR3 loop spans 17 amino acids.